This T cell receptor beta chain was recorded in a study of cytomegalovirus exposure and HLA in healthy donors. The wider study: It was reported in a later analysis that the 95 to 150 validation repertoires used the same platform as the roughly 670 first-cohort repertoires. Study-level findings and limits: Subsequent analysis found a tendency for first-cohort TCR clusters to co-occur within the 95 to 150 validation repertoires. In vitro data verified a few CMV-associated chains as specific for CMV antigens.

Generated by immunoSEQ multiplex PCR, the TCRdb table keeps only in-frame clones and is missing some. Of under 200,000 clones detected, nearly 90% appear once; the ten largest clones hold 4% to 5%. This clone appeared once. Its target is unknown. V lost 3 bases and J lost 2, with 14 bases in between. The CDR3 is made up of 16 amino acids. Germline values: CDR1 MNHEY, CDR2 SVGAGI. The V gene is TRBV6-5, the J gene TRBJ2-1, with a possible D match to TRBD2 (5 bases). The sample taken for sequencing was PBMCs. This receptor was obtained from a man younger than 35 in good health and CMV-seropositive. The CDR3 region is CASSYRAEGPYNEQFF. The CDR3 nucleotides are TGTGCCAGCAGTTATCGGGCCGAGGGCCCCTACAATGAGCAGTTCTTC.